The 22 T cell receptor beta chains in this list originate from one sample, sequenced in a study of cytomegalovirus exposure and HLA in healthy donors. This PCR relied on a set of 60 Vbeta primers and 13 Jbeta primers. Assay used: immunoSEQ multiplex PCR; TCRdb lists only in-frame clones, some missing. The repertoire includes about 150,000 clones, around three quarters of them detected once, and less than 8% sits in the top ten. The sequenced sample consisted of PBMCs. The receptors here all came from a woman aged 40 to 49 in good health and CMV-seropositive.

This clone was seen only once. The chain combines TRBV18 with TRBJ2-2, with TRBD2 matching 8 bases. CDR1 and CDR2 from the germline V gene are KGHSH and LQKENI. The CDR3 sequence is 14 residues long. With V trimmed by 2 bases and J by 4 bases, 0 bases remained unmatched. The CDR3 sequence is CASSPGTSTGELFF. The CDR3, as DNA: TGTGCCAGCTCACCAGGGACTAGCACCGGGGAGCTGTTTTTT.

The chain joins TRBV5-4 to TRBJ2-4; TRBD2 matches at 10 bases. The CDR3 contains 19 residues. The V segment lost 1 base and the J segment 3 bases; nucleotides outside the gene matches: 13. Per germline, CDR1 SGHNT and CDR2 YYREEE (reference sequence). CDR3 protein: CASSLWYPAGGLVKNIQYF. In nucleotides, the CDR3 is TGTGCCAGCAGCTTGTGGTACCCAGCGGGGGGGCTGGTCAAAAACATTCAGTACTTC.

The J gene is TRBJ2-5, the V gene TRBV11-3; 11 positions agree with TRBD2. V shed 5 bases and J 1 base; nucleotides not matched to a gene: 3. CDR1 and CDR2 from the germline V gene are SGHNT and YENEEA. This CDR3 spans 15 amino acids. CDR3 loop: CASSRSGGVQETQYF. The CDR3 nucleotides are TGTGCCAGCAGCCGTAGCGGGGGGGTCCAAGAGACCCAGTACTTC.

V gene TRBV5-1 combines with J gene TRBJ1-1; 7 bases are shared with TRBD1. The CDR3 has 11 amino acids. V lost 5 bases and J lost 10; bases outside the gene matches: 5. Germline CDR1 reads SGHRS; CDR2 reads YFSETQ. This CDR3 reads CASRGQWGAFF. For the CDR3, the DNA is TGCGCCAGCAGGGGACAGTGGGGAGCTTTCTTT.

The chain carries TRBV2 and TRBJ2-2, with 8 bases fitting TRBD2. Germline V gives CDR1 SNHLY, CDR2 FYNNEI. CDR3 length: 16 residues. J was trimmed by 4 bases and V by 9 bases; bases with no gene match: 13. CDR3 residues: CARANGGGGSTGELFF. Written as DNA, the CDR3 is TGTGCCAGAGCGAACGGGGGGGGCGGGAGCACCGGGGAGCTGTTTTTT.

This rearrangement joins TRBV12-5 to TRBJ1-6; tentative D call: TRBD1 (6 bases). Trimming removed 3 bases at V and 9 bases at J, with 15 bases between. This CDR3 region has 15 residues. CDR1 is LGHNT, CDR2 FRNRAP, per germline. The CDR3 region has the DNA TGTGCTAGTGGTTTATGGCAGGGGAGCGTTTCACCCCTCCACTTT. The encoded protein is CASGLWQGSVSPLHF.

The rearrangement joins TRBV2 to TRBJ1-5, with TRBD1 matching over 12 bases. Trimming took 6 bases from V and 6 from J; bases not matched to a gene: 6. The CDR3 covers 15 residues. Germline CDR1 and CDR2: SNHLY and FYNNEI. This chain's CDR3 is CASRAGTGGLQPQHF. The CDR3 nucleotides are TGTGCCAGCAGGGCCGGGACAGGGGGCCTTCAGCCCCAGCATTTT.

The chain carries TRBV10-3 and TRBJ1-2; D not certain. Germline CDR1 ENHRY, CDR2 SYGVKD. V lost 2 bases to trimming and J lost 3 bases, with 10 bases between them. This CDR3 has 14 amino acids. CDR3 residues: CAISETEGYYGYTF. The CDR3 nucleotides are TGTGCCATCAGTGAGACTGAGGGTTACTATGGCTACACCTTC.

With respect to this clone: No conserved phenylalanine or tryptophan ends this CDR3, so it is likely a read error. CDR3 loop: CASRRQDSGYTL. The CDR3 DNA reads as TGTGCCAGCAGACGACAGGACAGTGGCTACACCCTC. The V and J genes are TRBV6-6 and TRBJ1-2, with a possible D match to TRBD1 (6 bases). CDR1 MNHNY and CDR2 SVGAGI come from the germline V gene (reference sequence). The CDR3 extends over 12 amino acids. V lost 6 bases and J 7 bases, leaving 12 bases between the germline ends.

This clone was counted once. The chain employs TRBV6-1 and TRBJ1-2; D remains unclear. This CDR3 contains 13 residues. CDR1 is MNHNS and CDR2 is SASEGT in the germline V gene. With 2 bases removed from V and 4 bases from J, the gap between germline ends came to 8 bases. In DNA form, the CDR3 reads TGTGCCAGCAGTGAACCGGCGGTCTATGGCTACACCTTC. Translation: CASSEPAVYGYTF.

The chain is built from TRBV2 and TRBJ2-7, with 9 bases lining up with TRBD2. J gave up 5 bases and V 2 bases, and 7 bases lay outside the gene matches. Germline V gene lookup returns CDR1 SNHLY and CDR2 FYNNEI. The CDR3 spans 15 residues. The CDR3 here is CASSEIKASGDEQYF. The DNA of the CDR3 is TGTGCCAGCAGTGAAATTAAGGCTAGCGGGGACGAGCAGTACTTC.

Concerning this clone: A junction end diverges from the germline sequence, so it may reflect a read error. The CDR3 sequence: CASSQDHGYTGELLF. The CDR3 region has the DNA TGTGCCAGCAGCCAAGACCACGGCTACACCGGGGAGCTGCTTTTT. The V gene is TRBV4-2, the J gene TRBJ2-2, with D tentatively TRBD2 (5 bases). The CDR3 has 15 amino acids. CDR1 and CDR2 (germline): LGHNA, YNFKEQ.

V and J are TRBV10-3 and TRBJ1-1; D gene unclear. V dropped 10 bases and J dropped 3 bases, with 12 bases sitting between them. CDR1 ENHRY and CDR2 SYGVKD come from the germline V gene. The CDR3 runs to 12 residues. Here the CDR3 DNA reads TGTGCCAGCGGCCCCCCAGACACTGAAGCTTTCTTT. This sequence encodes CASGPPDTEAFF.

CDR3 DNA sequence: TGTGCCAGCAGTTACTCGGCGGCGGGTAATGAAAAACTGTTTTTT. Its protein product is CASSYSAAGNEKLFF. J is TRBJ1-4 and V is TRBV6-5, with unresolved D. Trimming cost V 0 bases and J 4 bases, with 9 bases left between them. The CDR3 sequence is 15 residues long. The V gene's germline CDR1 is MNHEY and CDR2 SVGAGI.

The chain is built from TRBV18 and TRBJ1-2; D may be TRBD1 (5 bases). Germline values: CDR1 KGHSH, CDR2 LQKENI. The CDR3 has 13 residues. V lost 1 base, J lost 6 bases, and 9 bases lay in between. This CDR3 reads CASSPRAGNGYTF. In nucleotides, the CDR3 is TGTGCCAGCTCACCACGGGCAGGGAATGGCTACACCTTC.

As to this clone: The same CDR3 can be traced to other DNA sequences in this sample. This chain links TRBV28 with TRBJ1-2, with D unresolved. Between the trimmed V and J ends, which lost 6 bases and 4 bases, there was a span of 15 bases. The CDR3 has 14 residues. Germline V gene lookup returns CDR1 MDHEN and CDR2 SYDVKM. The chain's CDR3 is CASSLATMPYGYTF. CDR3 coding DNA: TGTGCCAGCAGCTTAGCGACAATGCCCTATGGCTACACCTTC.

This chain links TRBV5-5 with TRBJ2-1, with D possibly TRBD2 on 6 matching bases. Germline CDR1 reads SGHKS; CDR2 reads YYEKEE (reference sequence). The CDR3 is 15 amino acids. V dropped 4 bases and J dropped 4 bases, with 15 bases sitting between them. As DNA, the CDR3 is TGTGCCAGCAGCCCAGGAGGGACGGCATACAATGAGCAGTTCTTC. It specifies CASSPGGTAYNEQFF.

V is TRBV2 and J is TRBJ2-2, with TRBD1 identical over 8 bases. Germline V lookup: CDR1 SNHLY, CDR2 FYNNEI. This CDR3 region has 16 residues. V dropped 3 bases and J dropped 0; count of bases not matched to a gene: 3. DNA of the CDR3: TGTGCCAGCAGTGATTCGGGACAGGCGAACACCGGGGAGCTGTTTTTT. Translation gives CASSDSGQANTGELFF.

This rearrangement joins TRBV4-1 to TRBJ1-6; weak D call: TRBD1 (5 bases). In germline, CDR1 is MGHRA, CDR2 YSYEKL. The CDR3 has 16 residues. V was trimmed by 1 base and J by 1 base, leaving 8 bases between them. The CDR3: CASSQGKGSYNSPLHF. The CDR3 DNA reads TGCGCCAGCAGCCAAGGGAAGGGGTCCTATAATTCACCCCTCCACTTT.

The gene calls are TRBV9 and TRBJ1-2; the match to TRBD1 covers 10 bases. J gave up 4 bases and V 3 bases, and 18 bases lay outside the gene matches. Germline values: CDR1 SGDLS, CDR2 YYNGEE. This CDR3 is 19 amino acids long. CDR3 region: CASSDSSGTGAFKAYGYTF. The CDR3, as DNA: TGTGCCAGCAGCGACTCCTCCGGGACAGGGGCCTTCAAAGCCTATGGCTACACCTTC.

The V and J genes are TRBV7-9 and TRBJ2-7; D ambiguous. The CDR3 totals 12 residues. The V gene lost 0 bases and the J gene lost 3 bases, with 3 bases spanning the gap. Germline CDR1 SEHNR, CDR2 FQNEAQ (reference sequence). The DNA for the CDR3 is TGTGCCAGCAGCTTAGCCCACTACGAGCAGTACTTC. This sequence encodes CASSLAHYEQYF.

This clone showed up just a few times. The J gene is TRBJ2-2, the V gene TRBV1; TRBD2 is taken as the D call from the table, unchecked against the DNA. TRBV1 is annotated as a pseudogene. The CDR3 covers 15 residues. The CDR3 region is CTSSQKSGLTGGLFF. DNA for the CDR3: TGCACCAGCAGCCAAAAATCGGGACTAACCGGGGGGCTGTTTTTT.